The present T cell receptor beta chain was sequenced within a study of technical replicates of blood from a handful of donors. Germline lookup yields CDR1 SGHTS and CDR2 YDEGEE. This CDR3 comprises 13 residues. V gave up 7 bases and J gave up 0 bases, with 10 bases separating them. This clone was seen just once. Data came from immunoSEQ multiplex PCR; TCRdb stores just in-frame clones and leaves some out. The top ten hold about 0.39% of the sample, which has approximately 89,000 clones, 94% seen once. This TCR was sampled from a human donor in good health. Sequencing used T cells isolated from PBMCs. The chain recombines TRBV5-8 with TRBJ1-1; no definite D call. CDR3 sequence reads: CASHRNLNTEAFF. As DNA, the CDR3 is TGTGCCAGCCACAGAAACCTGAACACTGAAGCTTTCTTT.